What follows are 19 T cell receptor beta chains derived from one specimen sequenced in a study of tumor-infiltrating lymphocytes in oesophageal squamous cell carcinoma. TCRdb re-analysed the PCR reads in MiXCR, keeping a single row per CDR3 protein. The sample holds 15,000 to 20,000 distinct CDR3 sequences; 47% are singletons and the top ten take around 42%. Material: normal esophageal tissue next to the tumor. The receptors derive from a female donor with esophageal squamous cell carcinoma.

This clonotype was detected many times. The chain employs TRBV18 and TRBJ2-1; D gene uncertain. Germline V CDR1 and CDR2: KGHSH, LQKENI. This CDR3 has 13 residues. The V end lost 3 bases, the J end lost 3 bases, and 6 bases lay between the germline ends. The CDR3 is CASSPNSYNEQFF. For the CDR3, the DNA is TGTGCCAGCTCACCGAACAGCTACAATGAGCAGTTCTTC.

V is TRBV7-2 and J is TRBJ2-2; 9 bases align to TRBD2. This CDR3 is built from 16 residues. V was clipped by 1 base and J by 6 bases; unmatched bases: 6. Germline V gives CDR1 SGHTA, CDR2 FQGNSA. CDR3 region: CASSLVVREGAGELFF. The CDR3 nucleotides read TGTGCCAGCAGCTTAGTGGTGCGGGAGGGCGCCGGGGAGCTGTTTTTT.

This chain links TRBV6-2 or TRBV6-3 with TRBJ2-3; the match to TRBD1 covers 7 bases. Matching the DNA end better, TRBJ1-2 makes the J call doubtful. Germline values: CDR1 MNHEY, CDR2 SVGEGT. This CDR3 has 15 amino acids. The CDR3 DNA reads TGTGCCAGCAGTCGGCCGGGACAGATGATGTCGGGCTACACCTTC. Translating it yields CASSRPGQMMSGYTF.

The gene calls are TRBV7-8 and TRBJ2-7; 8 bases match TRBD2. The J call could be wrong; TRBJ2-5 is a better fit for the DNA end. CDR1 and CDR2 (germline): SGHVS, FQNEAQ. The CDR3 length is 15 residues. CDR3 residues: CASSLDGGAGETQYF. CDR3 sequence (DNA): TGTGCCAGCAGCTTAGACGGGGGGGCCGGCGAGACCCAGTACTTC.

This CDR3 is CASSLYGPSSYNEQFF. The CDR3 DNA follows: TGTGCCAGCAGCTTATACGGGCCTAGCTCCTACAATGAGCAGTTCTTC. The genes are TRBV7-3 and TRBJ2-1; D remains unclear. The germline V gene encodes CDR1 SGHTA and CDR2 FQGTGA. This CDR3 is built from 16 residues. Trimming removed 2 bases at V and 0 bases at J, with 11 bases between.

A few counts support this clonotype. The chain uses TRBV12-3 or TRBV12-4 and TRBJ2-1, with D tentatively TRBD1 or TRBD2 (7 bases each). Gene TRBJ2-5 matches the end of the DNA better, so the J call may be wrong. CDR3 length equals 12 residues. The CDR3, as DNA: TGTGCCAGCAACTGGGAGGGGGCAACCCAGTACTTC. This translates into CASNWEGATQYF.

The V and J genes are TRBV6-6 and TRBJ2-7; 7 positions match TRBD2. Gene TRBJ2-5 matches the end of the DNA better, so the J call may be wrong. Germline loops: CDR1 MNHNY, CDR2 SVGAGI (reference sequence). There are 16 residues in the CDR3. CDR3 in DNA: TGTGCCAGCAGTTACTCGGGCGGGAGTGGTCAAGAGACCCAGTACTTC. It codes for CASSYSGGSGQETQYF.

By proportion, this clonotype is medium-sized. J is TRBJ2-3 and V is TRBV24-1; 12 nucleotides line up with TRBD1. V lost 3 bases to trimming and J lost 0 bases; unmatched junction nucleotides: 9. Germline-derived CDR1 and CDR2 are KGHDR and SFDVKD. CDR3 length: 19 amino acids. The DNA for the CDR3 is TGTGCCACCAGTGATATGCCCGGGACAGGGGGCCTTAGCACAGATACGCAGTATTTT. This gives the protein CATSDMPGTGGLSTDTQYF.

The gene calls are TRBV10-3 and TRBJ2-4, with 8 bases aligning to TRBD1. J gave up 6 bases and V 2 bases, and 3 bases lay outside the gene matches. The CDR3 length is 14 residues. Germline V gene lookup returns CDR1 ENHRY and CDR2 SYGVKD. CDR3 residues: CAISEGQGLNIQYF. CDR3 sequence (DNA): TGTGCCATCAGTGAGGGACAGGGCCTAAACATTCAGTACTTC.

This clonotype was seen at least ten times. A read error may explain this, as a much larger clone is one base away. V and J are TRBV6-1 and TRBJ2-4; D possibly matches TRBD1 or TRBD2 (5 bases each). The CDR3 runs 11 residues. The germline V gene encodes CDR1 MNHNS and CDR2 SASEGT. Trimming stripped 7 bases from V and 13 bases from J, with 14 bases between. The CDR3 region is CASKFGGEQYF. The CDR3 DNA is TGTGCCAGCAAATTTGGGGGTGAGCAGTACTTC.

This clonotype was observed a handful of times. V and J are TRBV29-1 and TRBJ1-1; the match to TRBD1 covers 9 bases. CDR1 SQVTM and CDR2 ANQGSEA come from the germline V gene. V was clipped by 6 bases and J by 5 bases; unmatched bases: 10. The length of the CDR3 is 14 residues. Here the CDR3 reads CSVPSTGGRTEAFF. CDR3 DNA: TGCAGCGTGCCCTCGACAGGGGGTCGTACTGAAGCTTTCTTT.

This clonotype occurred many times. The V and J genes are TRBV6-6 and TRBJ2-2; D possibly corresponds to TRBD2 (7 bases). CDR1 MNHNY and CDR2 SVGAGI come from the germline V gene (reference sequence). The CDR3 sequence is 16 residues long. Trimming stripped 2 bases from V and 1 base from J, with 11 bases between. The CDR3 coding sequence is TGTGCCAGCAGTTACGGGGGCGGGGGGAACACCGGGGAGCTGTTTTTT. It yields the protein CASSYGGGGNTGELFF.

The chain links TRBV7-4 to TRBJ2-3; D may be TRBD1 (5 bases). The J call may be in error: the DNA end matches TRBJ1-1 better. CDR1 is SGHVT and CDR2 is SQSDAQ in the germline V gene. The CDR3 extends over 13 amino acids. The CDR3 is CASSVEGTAEAFF. Here the CDR3 DNA reads TGTGCCAGCAGCGTAGAGGGGACCGCTGAAGCTTTCTTT.

This clonotype was counted only a few times. The chain is built from TRBV7-2 and TRBJ2-5; no firm D call. The closer fit of TRBJ2-1 to the DNA end suggests the J call may be wrong. The CDR3 is 12 amino acids. Per the germline V gene, CDR1 is SGHTA and CDR2 is FQGNSA. The CDR3 sequence is CASSFERNEQFF. CDR3 bases: TGTGCCAGCAGCTTTGAACGTAATGAGCAGTTCTTC.

This clonotype was seen repeatedly, ten times or more. This chain links TRBV7-3 with TRBJ2-7; possibly TRBD2 for D (7 bases). Per germline, CDR1 SGHTA and CDR2 FQGTGA. The CDR3 is 13 amino acids. Deletions cut 2 bases from V and 7 bases from J, with 12 bases between. CDR3 sequence: CASSLGGAGEQYF. The CDR3 coding sequence is TGTGCCAGCAGCTTAGGGGGGGCCGGGGAGCAGTACTTC. The variable domain in full, completed from reference TRBV7-3 and TRBJ2-7, reads GAGVSQTPSNKVTEKGKYVELRCDPISGHTALYWYRQSLGQGPEFLIYFQGTGAADDSGLPNDRFFAVRPEGSVSTLKIQRTERGDSAVYLCASSLGGAGEQYFGPGTRLTVT.

The rearrangement joins TRBV6-2 or TRBV6-3 to TRBJ2-1; 7 bases match TRBD1. Judging by the DNA end, TRBJ2-7 fits better; the J call may be wrong. CDR1 is MNHEY and CDR2 is SVGEGT in the germline V gene. The CDR3 is 14 amino acids. CDR3 sequence: CASSLGQQSYEQYF. In DNA, the CDR3 is TGTGCCAGCAGTTTGGGACAGCAAAGCTACGAGCAGTACTTC.

V gene TRBV7-1 combines with J gene TRBJ2-3; TRBD2 agrees at 7 bases. The end of the DNA aligns better with TRBJ2-7, so the J call may be wrong. TRBV7-1 is given ORF status, its function remaining uncertain. This CDR3 contains 15 residues. The CDR3 DNA sequence: TGTGCCAGCAGCTCACAGCGGGATGCTACCTACGAGCAGTACTTC. Translated: CASSSQRDATYEQYF.

V usage is TRBV7-3 and J usage is TRBJ2-3; D could derive from TRBD1 or TRBD2 (5 bases each). The V gene lost 1 base and the J gene lost 5 bases, with 16 bases spanning the gap. The length of the CDR3 is 16 residues. Germline CDR1 and CDR2: SGHTA and FQGTGA. Here the CDR3 DNA reads TGTGCCAGCAGCTTAAACGGGGCTTTCGTCGGAGATACGCAGTATTTT. This encodes CASSLNGAFVGDTQYF.

A word on this clonotype: The junction departs from germline at one end; a sequencing error may be responsible. The chain joins TRBV7-7 to TRBJ2-5; D tentatively fits TRBD1 or TRBD2 (5 bases each). The DNA end lines up better with TRBJ2-6; the J call may be wrong. CDR3 length: 20 residues. CDR1 SSHAT and CDR2 FNYEAQ come from the germline V gene (reference sequence). CDR3: CASSLEGMKDTRPWANVLTF. The CDR3, as DNA: TGTGCTAGCAGCTTAGAGGGTATGAAGGACACCCGGCCCTGGGCCAACGTCCTGACTTTC.